The rows below give T cell receptor beta chains drawn from one sample of a study of blood T cell repertoires in COVID-19. The table came from immunoSEQ multiplex PCR; TCRdb's copy has only in-frame clones and leaves some out. The sample yields 400,000 to 550,000 clones, 87% seen once. The sample taken for sequencing was PBMCs or T cells enriched from blood (not recorded which). All receptors come from a woman aged 18-29 years with acute COVID-19. CDR3s include the opening cysteine and the closing phenylalanine or tryptophan.

CDR3 protein,J gene,V gene,CDR3 length
CASSLAGTGFGYGYTF,TRBJ1-2,TRBV5-4,16
CASSLDLAGVEEQFF,TRBJ2-1,TRBV5-5,15
CASSQAGTDLEKLFF,TRBJ1-4,TRBV4-1,15
CASSESRARGTEAFF,TRBJ1-1,TRBV10-2,15
CASSLSGPTNEKLFF,TRBJ1-4,TRBV5-6,15
CAISPRQAYEQYF,TRBJ2-7,TRBV10-3,13
CASSSGTGFGEQYF,TRBJ2-7,TRBV27,14
CASSQEGAGPSSYNSPLHF,TRBJ1-6,TRBV3-1/TRBV3-2,19
CASSLGQGAIETQYF,TRBJ2-5,TRBV27,15
CASTGQGYNEQFF,TRBJ2-1,TRBV5-1,13
CASSPTKSDSEAFF,TRBJ1-1,TRBV18,14